This record looks at one T cell receptor (beta chain) sequence and its context. This specimen belongs to a study of CD8+ T cells in alopecia areata. The treatment was: oral pan-JAK inhibitor, 5-10 mg twice daily. Extraction and reverse transcription of RNA yielded cDNA as the sequencing template. Libraries were prepared by immunoSEQ multiplex PCR; TCRdb keeps only in-frame clonotypes and omits some of them. The table shows under 350,000 clones, with 58% occurring only once. Trimming stripped 7 bases from V and 3 bases from J, with 12 bases between. Germline CDR1 reads SQVTM; CDR2 reads ANQGSEA. This CDR3 comprises 12 residues.

The genes are TRBV29-1 and TRBJ1-1, with D possibly being TRBD1 (5 bases). The clonotype originates from a human donor with alopecia areata. Sequencing used CD4+ T cells sorted from blood, obtained at week 24, from a patient treated with tofacitinib. CDR3 sequence (DNA): TGCAGCGCTGTGGGACTTTACACTGAAGCTTTCTTT. As protein: CSAVGLYTEAFF.